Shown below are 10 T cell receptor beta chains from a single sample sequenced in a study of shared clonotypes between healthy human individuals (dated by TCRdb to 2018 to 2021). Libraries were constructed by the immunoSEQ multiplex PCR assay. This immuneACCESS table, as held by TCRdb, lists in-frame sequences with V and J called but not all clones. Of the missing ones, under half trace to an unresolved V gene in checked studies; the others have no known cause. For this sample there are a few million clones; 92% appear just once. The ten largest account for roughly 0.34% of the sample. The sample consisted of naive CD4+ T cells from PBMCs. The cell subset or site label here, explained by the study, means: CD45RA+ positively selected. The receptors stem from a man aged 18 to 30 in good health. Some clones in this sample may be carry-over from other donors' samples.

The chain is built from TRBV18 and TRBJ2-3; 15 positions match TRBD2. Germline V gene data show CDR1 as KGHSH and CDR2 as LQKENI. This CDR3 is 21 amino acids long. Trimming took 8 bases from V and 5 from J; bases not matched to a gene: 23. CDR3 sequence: CASAPRRGTSGRRGQGDTQYF. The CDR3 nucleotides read TGTGCCAGCGCGCCCAGGCGAGGGACTAGCGGGAGGAGAGGTCAAGGAGATACGCAGTATTTT.

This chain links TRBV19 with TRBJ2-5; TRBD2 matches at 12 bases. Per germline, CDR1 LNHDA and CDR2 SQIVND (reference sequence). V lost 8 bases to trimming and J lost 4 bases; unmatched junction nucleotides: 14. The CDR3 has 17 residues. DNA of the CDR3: TGTGCCAGTTCTGGTGGATGGACTAGCGGGGCCACAGAGACCCAGTACTTC. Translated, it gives CASSGGWTSGATETQYF.

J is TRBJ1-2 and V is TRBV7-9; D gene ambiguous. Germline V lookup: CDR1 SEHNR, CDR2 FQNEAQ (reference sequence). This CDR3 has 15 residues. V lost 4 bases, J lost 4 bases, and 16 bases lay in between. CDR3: CASSYAGSPAYGYTF. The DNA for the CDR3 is TGTGCCAGCAGCTATGCCGGGTCTCCCGCCTATGGCTACACCTTC.

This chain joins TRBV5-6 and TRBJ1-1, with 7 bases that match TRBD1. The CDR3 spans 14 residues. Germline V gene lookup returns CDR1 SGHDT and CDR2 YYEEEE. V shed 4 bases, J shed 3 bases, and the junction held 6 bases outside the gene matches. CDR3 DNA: TGTGCCAGCAGCATGGAAGACAGGGACACTGAAGCTTTCTTT. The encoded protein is CASSMEDRDTEAFF.

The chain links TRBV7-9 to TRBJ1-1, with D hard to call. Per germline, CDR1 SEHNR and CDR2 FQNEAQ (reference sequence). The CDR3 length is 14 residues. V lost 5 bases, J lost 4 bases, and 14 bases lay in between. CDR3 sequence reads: CASSTGMTVTEAFF. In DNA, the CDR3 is TGTGCCAGCAGCACCGGGATGACGGTCACTGAAGCTTTCTTT.

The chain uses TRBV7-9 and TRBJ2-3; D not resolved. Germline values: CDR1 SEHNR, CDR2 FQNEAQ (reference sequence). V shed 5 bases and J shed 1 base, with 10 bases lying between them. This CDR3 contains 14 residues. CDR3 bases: TGTGCCAGCAGCCCGATTCAGGGCACAGATACGCAGTATTTT. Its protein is CASSPIQGTDTQYF.

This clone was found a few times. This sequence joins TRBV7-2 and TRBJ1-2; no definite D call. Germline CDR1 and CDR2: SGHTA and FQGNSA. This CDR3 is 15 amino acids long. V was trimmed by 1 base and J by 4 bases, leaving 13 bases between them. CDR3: CASSLVRVGSYGYTF. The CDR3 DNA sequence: TGTGCCAGCAGCTTAGTTAGGGTTGGCAGCTATGGCTACACCTTC.

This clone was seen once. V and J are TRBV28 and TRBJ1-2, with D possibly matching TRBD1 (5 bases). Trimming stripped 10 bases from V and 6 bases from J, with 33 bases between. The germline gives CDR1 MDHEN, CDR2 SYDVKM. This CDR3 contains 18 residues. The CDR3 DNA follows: TGTGCCATCTACACCCCGGTCGGGGCTCAAACCAGGAACGATGGCTACACCTTC. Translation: CAIYTPVGAQTRNDGYTF.

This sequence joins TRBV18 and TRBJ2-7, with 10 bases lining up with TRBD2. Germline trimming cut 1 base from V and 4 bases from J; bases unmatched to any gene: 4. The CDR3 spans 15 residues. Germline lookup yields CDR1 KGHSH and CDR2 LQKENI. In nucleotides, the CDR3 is TGTGCCAGCTCACCACTCCCTAGCGGGAGTTACGAGCAGTACTTC. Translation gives CASSPLPSGSYEQYF.

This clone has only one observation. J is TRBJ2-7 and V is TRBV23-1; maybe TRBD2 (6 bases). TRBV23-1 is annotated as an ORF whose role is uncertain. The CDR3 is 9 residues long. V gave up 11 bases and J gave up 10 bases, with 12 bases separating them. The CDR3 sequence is CASDGGQYF. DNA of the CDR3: TGCGCCTCCGACGGGGGACAGTACTTC.